The source of this TCR beta chain is a study of blood T cell repertoires in COVID-19. The overall study: Nucleic acid was either cDNA or gDNA, and it came from T cells, B-cell-depleted T cells, or PBMCs.

V lost 5 bases and J lost 4, with 13 bases in between. This CDR3 has 14 residues. Per germline, CDR1 KGHDR and CDR2 SFDVKD. This table comes from immunoSEQ multiplex PCR, and its TCRdb copy is limited to in-frame clones, with some not included. The data show over 150,000 clones, around three quarters seen once. What was sequenced was PBMCs or T cells enriched from blood (not recorded which). V usage is TRBV24-1 and J usage is TRBJ2-5, with no clear D. The sequence came from a woman in her 70s in a cohort exposed to, infected with or recovered from COVID-19 (not recorded which). CDR3 sequence (DNA): TGTGCCACCAGTGGTATGAACGGTGCAGAGACCCAGTACTTC. Its protein is CATSGMNGAETQYF.